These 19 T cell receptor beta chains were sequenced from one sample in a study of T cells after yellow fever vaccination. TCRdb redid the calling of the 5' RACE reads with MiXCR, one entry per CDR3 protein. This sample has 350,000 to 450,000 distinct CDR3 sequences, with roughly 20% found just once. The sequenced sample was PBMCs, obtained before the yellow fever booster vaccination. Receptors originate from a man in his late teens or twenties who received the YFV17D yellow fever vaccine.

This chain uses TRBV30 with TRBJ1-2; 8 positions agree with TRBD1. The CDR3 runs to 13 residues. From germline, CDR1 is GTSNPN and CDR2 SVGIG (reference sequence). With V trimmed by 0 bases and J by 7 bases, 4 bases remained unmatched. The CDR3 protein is CAWSVSGQAGYTF. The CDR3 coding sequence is TGTGCCTGGAGTGTATCGGGACAGGCTGGCTACACCTTC.

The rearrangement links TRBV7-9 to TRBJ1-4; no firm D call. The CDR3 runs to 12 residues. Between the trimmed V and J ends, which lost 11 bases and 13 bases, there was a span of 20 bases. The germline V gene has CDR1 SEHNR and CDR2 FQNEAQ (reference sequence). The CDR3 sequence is CAYDLSQSTLFF. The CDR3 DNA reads TGTGCCTACGACTTATCGCAGTCTACACTGTTTTTT.

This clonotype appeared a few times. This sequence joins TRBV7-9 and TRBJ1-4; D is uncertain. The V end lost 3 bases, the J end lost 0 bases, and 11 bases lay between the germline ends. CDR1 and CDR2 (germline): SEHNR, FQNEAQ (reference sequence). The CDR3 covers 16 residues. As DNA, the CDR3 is TGTGCCAGCAGCTTGGGCAGCTCCGCAACTAATGAAAAACTGTTTTTT. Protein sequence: CASSLGSSATNEKLFF.

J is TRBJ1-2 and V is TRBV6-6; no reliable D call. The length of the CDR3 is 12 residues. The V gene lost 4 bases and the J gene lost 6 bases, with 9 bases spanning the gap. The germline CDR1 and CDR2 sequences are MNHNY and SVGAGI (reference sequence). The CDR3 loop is CASSSEGHGYTF. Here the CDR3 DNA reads TGTGCCAGCAGTTCAGAAGGGCATGGCTACACCTTC.

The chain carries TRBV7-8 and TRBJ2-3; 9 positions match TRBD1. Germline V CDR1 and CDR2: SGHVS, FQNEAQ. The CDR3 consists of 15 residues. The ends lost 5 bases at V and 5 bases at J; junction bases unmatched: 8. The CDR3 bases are TGTGCCAGCAGCCTCAACAGGGGGCGGGAAGATACGCAGTATTTT. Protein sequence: CASSLNRGREDTQYF.

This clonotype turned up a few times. CDR3 nucleotides: TGCAGCGTTGAAGATGAGTGGGCTACCCTGAGGGCTGAAGCTTTCTTT. It is translated as CSVEDEWATLRAEAFF. The rearrangement joins TRBV29-1 to TRBJ1-1, with D unclear. Germline V gene sequence: CDR1 SQVTM, CDR2 ANQGSEA. CDR3 size: 16 residues. V was trimmed by 0 bases and J by 6 bases, leaving 20 bases between them. Combining the CDR3 with reference TRBV29-1 and TRBJ1-1 gives the whole variable domain SAVISQKPSRDICQRGTSLTIQCQVDSQVTMMFWYRQQPGQSLTLIATANQGSEATYESGFVIDKFPISRPNLTFSTLTVSNMSPEDSSIYLCSVEDEWATLRAEAFFGQGTRLTVV.

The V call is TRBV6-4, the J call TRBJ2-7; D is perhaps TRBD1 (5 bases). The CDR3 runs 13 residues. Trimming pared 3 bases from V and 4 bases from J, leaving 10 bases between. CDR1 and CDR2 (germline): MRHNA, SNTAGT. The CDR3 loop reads CASSERQSYEQYV. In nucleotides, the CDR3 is TGTGCCAGCAGTGAGCGACAGAGTTACGAGCAGTACGTC.

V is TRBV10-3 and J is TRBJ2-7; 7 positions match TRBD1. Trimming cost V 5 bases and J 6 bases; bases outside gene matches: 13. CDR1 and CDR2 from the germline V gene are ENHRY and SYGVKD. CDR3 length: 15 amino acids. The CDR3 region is CAISTPVGTALEQYF. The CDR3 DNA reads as TGTGCCATCAGTACTCCGGTTGGGACAGCCCTCGAGCAGTACTTC.

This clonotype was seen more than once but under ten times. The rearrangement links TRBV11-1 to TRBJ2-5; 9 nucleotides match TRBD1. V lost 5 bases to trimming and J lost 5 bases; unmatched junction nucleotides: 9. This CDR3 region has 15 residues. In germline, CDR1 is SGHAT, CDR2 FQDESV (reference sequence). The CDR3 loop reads CASSVGQGIIETQYF. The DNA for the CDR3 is TGTGCCAGCAGCGTAGGACAGGGGATTATCGAGACCCAGTACTTC.

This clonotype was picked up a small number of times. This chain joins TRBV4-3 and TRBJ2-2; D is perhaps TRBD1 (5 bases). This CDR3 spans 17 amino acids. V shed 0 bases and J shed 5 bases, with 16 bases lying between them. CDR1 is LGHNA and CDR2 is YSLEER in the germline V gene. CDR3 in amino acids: CASSQEFTRRGTGELFF. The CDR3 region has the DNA TGCGCCAGCAGCCAAGAATTTACCAGAAGGGGTACCGGGGAGCTGTTTTTT.

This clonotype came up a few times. CDR3 protein: CASTTWTGINQPQHF. The CDR3 DNA reads as TGTGCCAGTACCACATGGACAGGAATCAATCAGCCCCAGCATTTT. This chain connects TRBV19 to TRBJ1-5, with 7 bases that match TRBD1. From germline, CDR1 is LNHDA and CDR2 SQIVND (reference sequence). The CDR3 loop spans 15 amino acids. V lost 7 bases, J lost 3 bases, and 9 bases stayed unmatched.

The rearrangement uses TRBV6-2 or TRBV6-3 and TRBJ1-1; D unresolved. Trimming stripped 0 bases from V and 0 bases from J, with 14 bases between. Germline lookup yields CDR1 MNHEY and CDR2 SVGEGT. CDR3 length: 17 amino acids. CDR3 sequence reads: CASSYSIIYDMNTEAFF. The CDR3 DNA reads TGTGCCAGCAGTTACTCAATCATTTATGACATGAACACTGAAGCTTTCTTT.

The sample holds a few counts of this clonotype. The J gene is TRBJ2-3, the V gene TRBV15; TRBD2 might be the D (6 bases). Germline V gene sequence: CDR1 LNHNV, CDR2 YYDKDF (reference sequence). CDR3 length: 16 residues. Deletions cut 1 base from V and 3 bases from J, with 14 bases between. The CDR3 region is CATSRARTTLTDTQYF. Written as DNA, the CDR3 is TGTGCCACCAGCAGAGCGCGGACTACACTGACAGATACGCAGTATTTT.

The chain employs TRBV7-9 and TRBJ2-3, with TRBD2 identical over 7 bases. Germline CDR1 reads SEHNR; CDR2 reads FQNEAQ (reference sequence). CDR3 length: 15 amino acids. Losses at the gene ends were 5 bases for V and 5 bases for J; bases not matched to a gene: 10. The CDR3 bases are TGTGCCAGCAGCCCCAGTCGTGGGGGGGTAGATACGCAGTATTTT. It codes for CASSPSRGGVDTQYF.

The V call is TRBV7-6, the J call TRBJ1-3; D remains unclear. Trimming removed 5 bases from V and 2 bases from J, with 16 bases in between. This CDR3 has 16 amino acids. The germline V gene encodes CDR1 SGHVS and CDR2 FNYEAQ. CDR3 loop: CASSPHLVSAGNTIYF. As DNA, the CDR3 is TGTGCCAGCAGCCCACATTTAGTTTCGGCTGGAAACACCATATATTTT.

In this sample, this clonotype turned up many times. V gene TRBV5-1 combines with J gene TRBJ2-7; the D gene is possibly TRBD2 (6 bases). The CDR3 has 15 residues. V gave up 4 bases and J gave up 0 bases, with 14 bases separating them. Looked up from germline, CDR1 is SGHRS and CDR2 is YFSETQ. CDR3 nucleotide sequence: TGCGCCAGCAGCACCACCGGACTAAGCTCCTACGAGCAGTACTTC. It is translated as CASSTTGLSSYEQYF.

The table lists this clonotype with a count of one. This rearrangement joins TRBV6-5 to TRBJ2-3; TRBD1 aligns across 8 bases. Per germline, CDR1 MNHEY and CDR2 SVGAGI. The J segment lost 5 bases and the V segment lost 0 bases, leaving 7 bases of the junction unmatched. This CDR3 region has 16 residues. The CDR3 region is CASSYSGQGAVDTQYF. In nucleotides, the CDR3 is TGTGCCAGCAGTTACTCAGGGCAGGGGGCAGTAGATACGCAGTATTTT.

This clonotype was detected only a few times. CDR3 sequence: CASSQGGLGRDEQFF. CDR3 bases: TGCGCCAGCAGCCAAGGAGGACTCGGGAGGGATGAGCAGTTCTTC. The V call is TRBV4-3, the J call TRBJ2-1; 8 nucleotides align to TRBD2. The germline CDR1 and CDR2 sequences are LGHNA and YSLEER. This CDR3 contains 15 residues. V was clipped by 1 base and J by 8 bases; unmatched bases: 7.

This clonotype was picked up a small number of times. As DNA, the CDR3 is TGTGCCAGCAGCGTAGATAGGAGGGGCAGCACAGATACGCAGTATTTT. This translates into CASSVDRRGSTDTQYF. V and J are TRBV9 and TRBJ2-3; tentatively, D is TRBD2 (6 bases). The CDR3 runs to 16 residues. V was pared by 0 bases and J by 0 bases, with 11 bases between. Looked up from germline, CDR1 is SGDLS and CDR2 is YYNGEE. The variable domain in full, with the rest retrieved from reference TRBV9 and TRBJ2-3, is DSGVTQTPKHLITATGQRVTLRCSPRSGDLSVYWYQQSLDQGLQFLIQYYNGEERAKGNILERFSAQQFPDLHSELNLSSLELGDSALYFCASSVDRRGSTDTQYFGPGTRLTVL.